This entry features one TCR beta chain sequence. The entry originates in a study of T-cell reconstitution after alpha-beta-depleted transplantation in children. Unique molecular identifiers were built into the TCRbeta library. MiXCR was run by TCRdb on the PCR reads, yielding one entry per CDR3 protein. The sample carries 200,000 to 300,000 distinct CDR3 sequences, 24% recorded once. Germline loops: CDR1 WSHSY, CDR2 SAAADI. This CDR3 is built from 16 residues. After removal of 6 bases from V and 7 bases from J, the junction contained 11 bases not matched to a gene. Source: PBMCs, mostly from graft donor cells, taken 360 days after TCRalphabeta/CD19-depleted stem cell transplant. The sequence came from a female patient aged 2 to 10 who had a stem cell transplant for congenital amegakaryocytic thrombocytopenia, so the T cells may come from the graft donor. The chain uses TRBV10-2 and TRBJ2-2, with 10 positions matching TRBD1. The CDR3 nucleotides read TGCGCCAGCAGCGACAGGGGGCGATTTTGGGGCGGGGAGCTGTTTTTT. As protein: CASSDRGRFWGGELFF.